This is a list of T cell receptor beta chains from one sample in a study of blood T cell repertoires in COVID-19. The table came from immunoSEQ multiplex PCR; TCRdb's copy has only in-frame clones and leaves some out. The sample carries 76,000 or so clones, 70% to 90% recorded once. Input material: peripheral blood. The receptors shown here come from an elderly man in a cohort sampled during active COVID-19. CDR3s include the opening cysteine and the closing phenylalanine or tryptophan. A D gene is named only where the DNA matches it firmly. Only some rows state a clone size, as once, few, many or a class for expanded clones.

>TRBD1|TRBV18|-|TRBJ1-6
CASSPRQGVGSPLHF
TGTGCCAGCTCACCTAGACAGGGGGTCGGTTCACCCCTCCACTTT
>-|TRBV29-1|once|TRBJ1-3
CSVVKTSSGNTIYF
TGCAGCGTTGTAAAAACAAGCTCTGGAAACACCATATATTTT
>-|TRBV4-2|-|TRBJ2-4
CASSQDLGVTAKNIQYF
TGTGCCAGCAGCCAAGATTTGGGCGTTACAGCCAAAAACATTCAGTACTTC
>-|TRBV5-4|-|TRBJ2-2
CASIQSGRVFF
TGTGCCAGCATCCAATCGGGCAGGGTGTTTTTT
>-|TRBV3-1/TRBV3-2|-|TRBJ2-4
CASSQEGGGENIQYF
TGTGCCAGCAGCCAAGAAGGGGGAGGGGAGAACATTCAGTACTTC
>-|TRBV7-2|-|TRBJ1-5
CASSPHNQPQHF
TGTGCCAGCAGCCCACACAATCAGCCCCAGCATTTT
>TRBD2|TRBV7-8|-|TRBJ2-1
CASSLDQRGVYNEQFF
TGTGCCAGCAGCTTAGATCAGCGGGGGGTCTACAATGAGCAGTTCTTC
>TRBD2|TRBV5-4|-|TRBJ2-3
CASSGDYNTDTQYF
TGTGCCAGCAGCGGGGACTACAACACAGATACGCAGTATTTT
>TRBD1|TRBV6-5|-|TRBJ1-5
CASSPKGQGAQPQHF
TGTGCCAGCAGCCCAAAGGGACAGGGCGCTCAGCCCCAGCATTTT
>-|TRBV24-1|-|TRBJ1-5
CATSKTGGNQPQHF
TGTGCCACCAGTAAGACCGGGGGCAATCAGCCCCAGCATTTT
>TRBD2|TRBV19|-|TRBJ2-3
CASRRTSGGTDTQYF
TGTGCCAGTAGGAGGACTAGCGGGGGCACAGATACGCAGTATTTT
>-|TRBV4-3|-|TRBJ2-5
CASSQGRGRGQETQYF
TGCGCCAGCAGCCAAGGGAGGGGAAGGGGACAAGAGACCCAGTACTTC
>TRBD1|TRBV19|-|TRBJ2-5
CASTKDRAYQETQYF
TGTGCCAGTACCAAGGACAGGGCTTACCAAGAGACCCAGTACTTC
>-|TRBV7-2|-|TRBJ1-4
CASSSGEWEKLFF
TGTGCCAGCAGCTCGGGAGAGTGGGAAAAACTGTTTTTT
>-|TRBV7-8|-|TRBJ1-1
CASSLAGGNTEAFF
TGTGCCAGCAGCTTAGCCGGGGGGAACACTGAAGCTTTCTTT
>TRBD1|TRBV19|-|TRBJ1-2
CASRRPGQGGGYTF
TGTGCCAGTAGGCGACCGGGACAGGGGGGCGGCTACACCTTC
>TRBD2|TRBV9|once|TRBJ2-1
CASSVASGGINEQFF
TGTGCCAGCAGCGTAGCTAGCGGGGGGATCAATGAGCAGTTCTTC
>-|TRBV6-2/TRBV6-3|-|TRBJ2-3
CASSYAQGRRAF
TGTGCCAGCAGTTACGCCCAGGGGCGTCGGGCTTTT
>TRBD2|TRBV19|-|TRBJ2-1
CASSSSQAGGVDEQFF
TGTGCCAGTAGTAGCTCACAGGCGGGGGGGGTCGATGAGCAGTTCTTC
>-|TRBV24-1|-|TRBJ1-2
CATSPGGNYGYTF
TGTGCCACCAGTCCGGGCGGGAACTATGGCTACACCTTC
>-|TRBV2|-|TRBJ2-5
CASTSGGTQYF
TGTGCCAGCACGTCCGGGGGGACCCAGTACTTC
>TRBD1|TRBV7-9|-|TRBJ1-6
CASSSKGGSPLHF
TGTGCCAGCAGCTCGAAAGGGGGCTCACCCCTCCACTTT
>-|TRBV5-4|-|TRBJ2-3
CASSLAGVLTDTQYF
TGTGCCAGCAGCTTGGCGGGGGTCCTCACAGATACGCAGTATTTT
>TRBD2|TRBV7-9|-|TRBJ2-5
CASTLSSGGQETQYF
TGTGCCAGCACCCTGAGTAGCGGGGGCCAAGAGACCCAGTACTTC
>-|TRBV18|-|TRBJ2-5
CASSREAGETQYF
TGTGCCAGCTCACGGGAGGCGGGAGAGACCCAGTACTTC
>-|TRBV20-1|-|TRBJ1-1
CSARNSYEAFF
TGCAGTGCTAGGAACAGCTATGAAGCTTTCTTT
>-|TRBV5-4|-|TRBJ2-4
CASSLETGLAKNIQYF
TGTGCCAGCAGCTTGGAAACAGGGCTAGCCAAAAACATTCAGTACTTC
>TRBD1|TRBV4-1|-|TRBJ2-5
CASSQDFFAGGFLETQYF
TGCGCCAGCAGCCAAGATTTTTTCGCAGGGGGCTTTTTGGAGACCCAGTACTTC
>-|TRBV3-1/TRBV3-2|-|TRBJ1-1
CASSPQGRGTEAFF
TGTGCCAGCAGCCCTCAGGGGAGGGGCACTGAAGCTTTCTTT
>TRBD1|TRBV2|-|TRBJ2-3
CASSPTGGDTQYF
TGTGCCAGCAGCCCAACAGGGGGCGATACGCAGTATTTT
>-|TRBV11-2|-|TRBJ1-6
CASSTAGGYNSPLHF
TGTGCCAGCAGCACCGCCGGGGGTTATAATTCACCCCTCCACTTT
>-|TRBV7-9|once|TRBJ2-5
CASSLASPELETQYF
TGTGCCAGCAGCTTAGCCTCCCCTGAGTTGGAGACCCAGTACTTC
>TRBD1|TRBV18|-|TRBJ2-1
CASSKTGDPSPSSYNEQFF
TGTGCCAGCTCGAAAACAGGGGACCCTTCACCCAGCTCCTACAATGAGCAGTTCTTC
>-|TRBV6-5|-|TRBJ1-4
CASMTGPTNEKLFF
TGTGCCAGCATGACAGGCCCCACTAATGAAAAACTGTTTTTT
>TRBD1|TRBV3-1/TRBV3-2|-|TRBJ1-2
CASSQLAGQGDYGYTF
TGTGCCAGCAGCCAACTTGCGGGACAGGGGGACTATGGCTACACCTTC
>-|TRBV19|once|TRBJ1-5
CASSAGVNQPQHF
TGTGCCAGTAGTGCAGGGGTCAATCAGCCCCAGCATTTT
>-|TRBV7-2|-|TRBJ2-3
CASSLAPGGTDTQYF
TGTGCCAGCAGCTTAGCACCTGGAGGCACAGATACGCAGTATTTT
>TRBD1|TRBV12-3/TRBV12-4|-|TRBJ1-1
CASSSKGGMAFF
TGTGCCAGCAGTTCAAAAGGGGGCATGGCTTTCTTT
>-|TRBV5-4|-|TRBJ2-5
CASSLDRYLQETQYF
TGTGCCAGCAGCTTGGACAGATACCTTCAAGAGACCCAGTACTTC
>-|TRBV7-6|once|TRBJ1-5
CASSPEKGGSNQPQHF
TGTGCCAGCAGCCCCGAAAAGGGAGGTAGCAATCAGCCCCAGCATTTT
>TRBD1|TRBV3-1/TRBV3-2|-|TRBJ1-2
CASSPGQGSGYGYTF
TGTGCCAGCAGCCCGGGACAGGGATCGGGCTATGGCTACACCTTC
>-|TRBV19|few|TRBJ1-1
CASSIRRGNSEAFF
TGTGCCAGTAGTATAAGGCGAGGGAACTCTGAAGCTTTCTTT
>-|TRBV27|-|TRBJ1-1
CASRPSGGGGTEAFF
TGTGCCAGCAGACCCTCCGGGGGAGGGGGGACTGAAGCTTTCTTT
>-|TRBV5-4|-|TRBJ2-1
CASSFPGGGRYNEQFF
TGTGCCAGCAGCTTCCCTGGCGGGGGCCGGTACAATGAGCAGTTCTTC
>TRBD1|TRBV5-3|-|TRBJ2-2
CARSPRGPDTGELFF
TGTGCCAGAAGCCCCAGGGGGCCGGACACCGGGGAGCTGTTTTTT
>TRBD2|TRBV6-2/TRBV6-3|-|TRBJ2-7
CASSSVASGGNYEQYF
TGTGCCAGCAGTTCTGTGGCTAGCGGGGGGAACTACGAGCAGTACTTC
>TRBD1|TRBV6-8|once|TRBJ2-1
CASRQDRADRNEQFF
TGTGCCAGCAGGCAAGACAGGGCGGACCGCAATGAGCAGTTCTTC
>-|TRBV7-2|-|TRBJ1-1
CASSVSPGVNTEAFF
TGTGCCAGCAGCGTTTCACCGGGAGTGAACACTGAAGCTTTCTTT
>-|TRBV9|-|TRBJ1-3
CASSVGEGGTRPGNTIYF
TGTGCCAGCAGCGTAGGGGAGGGGGGTACAAGACCTGGAAACACCATATATTTT
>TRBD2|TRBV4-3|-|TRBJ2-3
CASSQGRLAGGFISDTQYF
TGCGCCAGCAGCCAAGGGAGGCTAGCGGGGGGGTTTATATCAGATACGCAGTATTTT
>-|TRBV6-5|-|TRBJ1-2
CASTQWGDYGYTF
TGTGCCAGCACCCAATGGGGGGACTATGGCTACACCTTC
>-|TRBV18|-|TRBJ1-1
CASSTQDPEAFF
TGTGCCAGCTCGACACAGGACCCTGAAGCTTTCTTT